Listed below are T cell receptor beta chains from one sample, sequenced in a study of OX40 agonist ivuxolimab in advanced cancers. TCRdb's copy holds only in-frame clones and misses some; the assay was immunoSEQ multiplex PCR. The repertoire consists of tens of thousands of clones, with 70% to 80% occurring once and the leading ten covering about 1.2%. The material sequenced was CD4+ or CD8+ T cells sorted from blood, taken in a trial of the OX40 agonist ivuxolimab. The receptors were gathered from an adult with an advanced solid tumor such as melanoma, head and neck, liver or kidney cancer. CDR3s include the opening cysteine and the closing phenylalanine or tryptophan. A D gene is named only where the DNA matches it firmly. Expanded clones get a size class; other rows say once, few or many, or leave the size out.

j_call | clone_size | v_call | d_call | cdr3_aa | cdr3_nt
TRBJ1-5 | NA | TRBV28 | NA | CASSSLLLRRGLSSNQPQHF | TGTGCCAGCAGTTCCCTCCTCCTCCGCCGTGGTCTATCAAGCAATCAGCCCCAGCATTTT
TRBJ2-7 | NA | TRBV28 | NA | CASRLFGELNEQYF | TGTGCCAGCAGGCTATTCGGGGAGCTCAACGAGCAGTACTTC
TRBJ2-7 | NA | TRBV6-1 | TRBD2 | CASNPSGRSYEQYF | TGTGCCAGCAACCCTAGCGGGAGATCCTACGAGCAGTACTTC
TRBJ2-1 | NA | TRBV10-2 | TRBD2 | CASTRTSGRKEEFF | TGCGCCAGCACCAGGACTAGCGGGAGAAAAGAGGAGTTCTTC
TRBJ1-1 | NA | TRBV28 | TRBD1 | CASSLRDRNEAFF | TGTGCCAGCAGTCTTCGGGACAGAAATGAAGCTTTCTTT
TRBJ2-2 | NA | TRBV9 | NA | CASSVAWTAETGELFF | TGTGCCAGCAGCGTAGCTTGGACAGCCGAGACCGGGGAGCTGTTTTTT
TRBJ1-2 | many | TRBV5-6 | NA | CASSLTGKRGYTF | TGTGCCAGCAGCCTAACAGGGAAAAGAGGCTACACCTTC
TRBJ2-5 | NA | TRBV18 | NA | CASSPSLRFQETQYF | TGTGCCAGCTCACCAAGTCTGCGCTTCCAAGAGACCCAGTACTTC
TRBJ1-6 | NA | TRBV7-8 | NA | CASSLGGGNSPLHF | TGTGCCAGCAGCTTAGGGGGGGGCAATTCACCCCTCCACTTT
TRBJ1-3 | NA | TRBV15 | NA | CATSRDFGSGLNTIYF | TGTGCCACCAGCAGAGATTTCGGGTCAGGATTGAACACCATATATTTT
TRBJ2-1 | few | TRBV5-1 | TRBD1 | CASSWRGQGPDEQFF | TGCGCCAGCAGTTGGCGTGGACAGGGTCCGGATGAGCAGTTCTTC
TRBJ2-7 | few | TRBV7-9 | NA | CASSPRGLLHMYEQYF | TGTGCCAGCAGCCCCCGAGGACTACTCCATATGTACGAGCAGTACTTC
TRBJ1-1 | once | TRBV2 | NA | CASRSEATMNTEAFF | TGTGCCAGCAGGTCAGAGGCCACGATGAACACTGAAGCTTTCTTT
TRBJ2-7 | once | TRBV18 | TRBD1 | CASSTGQGTAYEQYF | TGTGCCAGCTCAACCGGACAGGGGACTGCCTACGAGCAGTACTTC
TRBJ2-7 | once | TRBV15 | TRBD1 | CATSTRGQTTYEQYF | TGTGCCACCAGCACGAGGGGACAGACGACCTACGAGCAGTACTTC
TRBJ1-5 | medium-sized | TRBV9 | NA | CASSVEGRVNQPQHF | TGTGCCAGCAGCGTAGAAGGGCGGGTCAATCAGCCCCAGCATTTT
TRBJ1-2 | NA | TRBV7-8 | NA | CASSERPSGDYGYTF | TGTGCCAGCAGCGAAAGACCCTCTGGCGACTATGGCTACACCTTC
TRBJ2-5 | NA | TRBV12-5 | NA | CASASTGDSSRETQYF | TGTGCTAGTGCCTCTACAGGGGACTCTTCTCGGGAGACCCAGTACTTC
TRBJ2-4 | NA | TRBV7-9 | TRBD1 | CASSLLPGGGDIQYF | TGTGCCAGCAGCTTACTTCCAGGGGGTGGAGACATTCAGTACTTC
TRBJ1-1 | NA | TRBV30 | NA | CAWSQGVAFF | TGTGCCTGGAGCCAGGGAGTAGCTTTCTTT
TRBJ2-3 | NA | TRBV4-1 | TRBD2 | CASSQVASGGSTDTQYF | TGCGCCAGCAGCCAAGTGGCTAGCGGGGGGAGCACAGATACGCAGTATTTT
TRBJ2-5 | NA | TRBV7-3 | NA | CASSLSGAGLQETQYF | TGTGCCAGCAGCTTATCAGGAGCGGGTTTGCAAGAGACCCAGTACTTC
TRBJ2-7 | once | TRBV5-8 | NA | CASSHSQRVLGYEQYF | TGTGCCAGCAGCCACTCCCAGAGGGTATTGGGCTACGAGCAGTACTTC
TRBJ1-6 | medium-sized | TRBV5-4 | TRBD1 | CASSWADRVSPLHF | TGTGCCAGCAGCTGGGCGGACAGGGTCTCACCCCTCCACTTT
TRBJ2-3 | NA | TRBV19 | NA | CASTGGVTALDTQYF | TGTGCCAGCACAGGTGGGGTCACAGCGCTCGATACGCAGTATTTT
TRBJ1-3 | NA | TRBV6-1 | TRBD1 | CASRTGGTGNTIYF | TGTGCCAGCAGAACAGGGGGCACTGGAAACACCATATATTTT
TRBJ1-6 | NA | TRBV5-6 | NA | CASSLEFGSRGSYNSPLHF | TGTGCCAGCAGCTTGGAATTTGGGAGCAGAGGCTCCTATAATTCACCCCTCCACTTT
TRBJ2-7 | few | TRBV7-6 | TRBD2 | CASSPQGLDEQYF | TGTGCCAGCAGCCCCCAGGGACTAGACGAGCAGTACTTC
TRBJ1-5 | once | TRBV7-2 | NA | CASSSQNQPQHF | TGTGCCAGCAGCTCCCAAAATCAGCCCCAGCATTTT
TRBJ1-2 | NA | TRBV9 | TRBD1 | CASSSGDRAIGGYTF | TGTGCCAGCAGCTCCGGGGACAGGGCAATCGGTGGCTACACCTTC
TRBJ1-2 | few | TRBV6-5 | TRBD1 | CASRNDRGGYTF | TGTGCCAGCAGAAACGACAGGGGCGGCTACACCTTC
TRBJ1-5 | once | TRBV27 | NA | CASSLSQPQHF | TGTGCCAGCAGTTTAAGTCAGCCCCAGCATTTT
TRBJ1-2 | once | TRBV29-1 | NA | CSVKQGEGYTF | TGCAGCGTCAAGCAGGGAGAGGGCTACACCTTC
TRBJ2-1 | few | TRBV5-1 | TRBD1 | CASIIIPGQGRGEQFF | TGCGCCAGCATCATTATTCCGGGACAGGGGCGAGGGGAGCAGTTCTTC
TRBJ2-5 | NA | TRBV5-1 | NA | CASSLGDRAGRSLETQYF | TGCGCCAGCAGCCTTGGCGATCGGGCAGGTAGAAGTTTGGAGACCCAGTACTTC
TRBJ1-4 | NA | TRBV6-6 | TRBD1 | CASSGTGGADEKLFF | TGTGCCAGCAGTGGGACAGGGGGCGCGGATGAAAAACTGTTTTTT
TRBJ1-3 | NA | TRBV19 | NA | CANIGSGNTIYF | TGTGCCAACATAGGCTCTGGAAACACCATATATTTT
TRBJ1-5 | NA | TRBV6-5 | NA | CASKGSSNQPQHF | TGTGCCAGCAAGGGGTCTAGCAATCAGCCCCAGCATTTT
TRBJ2-3 | NA | TRBV28 | NA | CASSLSADTQYF | TGTGCCAGCAGTTTATCGGCAGATACGCAGTATTTT
TRBJ1-4 | NA | TRBV7-9 | TRBD1 | CASSSTQGGKLFF | TGTGCCAGCAGCTCAACCCAGGGGGGAAAACTGTTTTTT
TRBJ2-5 | once | TRBV19 | NA | CASSSQTGRETQYF | TGTGCCAGTAGTTCACAGACAGGACGGGAGACCCAGTACTTC
TRBJ1-2 | NA | TRBV5-4 | TRBD1 | CASSWGQSPNYGYTF | TGTGCCAGCAGCTGGGGACAGTCCCCCAACTATGGCTACACCTTC
TRBJ2-5 | NA | TRBV19 | TRBD2 | CASSSGTSGETQYF | TGTGCCAGTAGTAGCGGGACTAGCGGAGAGACCCAGTACTTC
TRBJ1-5 | NA | TRBV6-1 | NA | CASSEGRVVQPQHF | TGTGCCAGCAGTGAGGGCAGGGTGGTCCAGCCCCAGCATTTT
TRBJ2-1 | NA | TRBV6-5 | NA | CASSYGRDSKNEQFF | TGTGCCAGCAGTTACGGCCGGGACTCGAAAAATGAGCAGTTCTTC
TRBJ1-4 | NA | TRBV7-9 | NA | CASSLFGGEKLFF | TGTGCCAGCAGCTTATTCGGGGGGGAAAAACTGTTTTTT
TRBJ2-1 | few | TRBV5-1 | TRBD1 | CASSLDTGGHTNEQFF | TGCGCCAGCAGCTTGGACACAGGGGGTCACACGAATGAGCAGTTCTTC
TRBJ1-1 | NA | TRBV7-9 | NA | CASSEESDTEAFF | TGTGCCAGCAGCGAAGAAAGTGACACTGAAGCTTTCTTT
TRBJ1-4 | NA | TRBV11-2 | NA | CASSLGRQTNEKLFF | TGTGCCAGCAGCTTAGGAAGACAAACAAATGAAAAACTGTTTTTT
TRBJ1-5 | NA | TRBV19 | TRBD1 | CASSTRRGTGGNQPQHF | TGTGCCAGTAGTACCCGAAGGGGGACAGGGGGCAATCAGCCCCAGCATTTT
TRBJ2-7 | NA | TRBV2 | TRBD1 | CASSAGQGLEQYF | TGTGCCAGCAGTGCCGGACAGGGGTTAGAGCAGTACTTC
TRBJ1-5 | NA | TRBV5-3 | NA | CARSFSLGHQPQHF | TGTGCCAGAAGCTTTTCTCTTGGGCATCAGCCCCAGCATTTT
TRBJ1-1 | many | TRBV6-5 | NA | CASSSTATEAFF | TGTGCCAGCAGTTCGACAGCCACTGAAGCTTTCTTT